Listed below are T cell receptor beta chains from one sample, sequenced in a study of Ad26.COV2.S vaccination and SARS-CoV-2 variants. Clones were sequenced by immunoSEQ multiplex PCR, and TCRdb holds only the in-frame ones, with some missing. In the table there are about 480,000 clones, 87% of which are singletons. The specimen was peripheral blood, collected in a trial of Ad26.COV2.S vaccine versus placebo. The origin of the receptors is a person aged 18 to 59 who received the Ad26.COV2.S COVID-19 vaccine or a placebo. CDR3s include the opening cysteine and the closing phenylalanine or tryptophan. Fields, in order: CDR3 protein, CDR3 DNA, V gene, J gene, D gene, clone size. D genes are given only for firm matches. A row's size may be missing; if present it is once, few, many or a size class.

CDR3 protein: CASSDGAGANEQFF
CDR3 DNA: TGTGCCAGCAGCGACGGGGCGGGGGCCAATGAGCAGTTCTTC
V gene: TRBV27
J gene: TRBJ2-1
D gene: -
clone size: -

CDR3 protein: CASRGLAGSDNEQFF
CDR3 DNA: TGTGCCAGTAGGGGACTAGCGGGAAGTGACAATGAGCAGTTCTTC
V gene: TRBV19
J gene: TRBJ2-1
D gene: TRBD2
clone size: -

CDR3 protein: CASSQGRQSRTQYF
CDR3 DNA: TGTGCCAGCTCACAGGGGCGCCAAAGTAGGACCCAGTACTTC
V gene: TRBV18
J gene: TRBJ2-5
D gene: -
clone size: -

CDR3 protein: CATSREVGRSFSPLHF
CDR3 DNA: TGTGCCACCAGCAGAGAAGTAGGCAGGTCTTTTTCACCCCTCCACTTT
V gene: TRBV15
J gene: TRBJ1-6
D gene: -
clone size: -

CDR3 protein: CASRLCPQHGNTIYF
CDR3 DNA: TGTGCAAGTCGCTTATGTCCCCAACATGGAAACACCATATATTTT
V gene: TRBV12-2
J gene: TRBJ1-3
D gene: -
clone size: -

CDR3 protein: CASSSLPGQASYEQYF
CDR3 DNA: TGCGCCAGCAGCTCACTACCGGGACAGGCATCCTACGAGCAGTACTTC
V gene: TRBV5-1
J gene: TRBJ2-7
D gene: TRBD1
clone size: -

CDR3 protein: CASSLLTEQFF
CDR3 DNA: TGTGCCAGCAGCTTGTTGACAGAGCAGTTCTTC
V gene: TRBV5-4
J gene: TRBJ2-1
D gene: -
clone size: once

CDR3 protein: CASSPNPDRVYGYTF
CDR3 DNA: TGTGCCAGCAGTCCTAACCCAGACAGGGTCTATGGCTACACCTTC
V gene: TRBV28
J gene: TRBJ1-2
D gene: TRBD1
clone size: -

CDR3 protein: CASSYEGRGTDTQYF
CDR3 DNA: TGTGCCAGCAGTTATGAGGGGAGGGGCACAGATACGCAGTATTTT
V gene: TRBV27
J gene: TRBJ2-3
D gene: TRBD2
clone size: -

CDR3 protein: CASSVSSTLGNTIYF
CDR3 DNA: TGTGCCAGCAGCGTCTCGTCAACACTTGGAAACACCATATATTTT
V gene: TRBV9
J gene: TRBJ1-3
D gene: -
clone size: -

CDR3 protein: CASSLGQTNYGYTF
CDR3 DNA: TGTGCCAGCAGCTTAGGGCAGACTAACTATGGCTACACCTTC
V gene: TRBV7-8
J gene: TRBJ1-2
D gene: -
clone size: -

CDR3 protein: CASSEVRQGEAFF
CDR3 DNA: TGTGCCAGCAGTGAAGTTAGACAGGGAGAAGCTTTCTTT
V gene: TRBV2
J gene: TRBJ1-1
D gene: TRBD1
clone size: -

CDR3 protein: CASSVFPDRVSEQYF
CDR3 DNA: TGTGCCAGCAGCGTATTTCCGGACAGGGTGTCCGAGCAGTACTTC
V gene: TRBV9
J gene: TRBJ2-7
D gene: TRBD1
clone size: -

CDR3 protein: CASSLSPDNQPQHF
CDR3 DNA: TGTGCCAGCAGCTTAAGTCCGGACAATCAGCCCCAGCATTTT
V gene: TRBV11-2
J gene: TRBJ1-5
D gene: -
clone size: -

CDR3 protein: CAISRTSGARTSYNEQFF
CDR3 DNA: TGTGCCATCAGTCGGACTAGCGGGGCTAGAACCTCCTACAATGAGCAGTTCTTC
V gene: TRBV10-3
J gene: TRBJ2-1
D gene: TRBD2
clone size: once

CDR3 protein: CASSWSWDSYGYTF
CDR3 DNA: TGTGCCAGCAGTTGGAGTTGGGACAGCTATGGCTACACCTTC
V gene: TRBV27
J gene: TRBJ1-2
D gene: TRBD1
clone size: -

CDR3 protein: CASRRDRGTGELFF
CDR3 DNA: TGCGCCAGCAGGAGGGACAGGGGCACCGGGGAGCTGTTTTTT
V gene: TRBV4-3
J gene: TRBJ2-2
D gene: TRBD1
clone size: -

CDR3 protein: CASSPVGRGNTEAFF
CDR3 DNA: TGTGCCAGCAGTCCTGTAGGACGGGGGAACACTGAAGCTTTCTTT
V gene: TRBV28
J gene: TRBJ1-1
D gene: -
clone size: -

CDR3 protein: CASSLNLAGGTPDTQYF
CDR3 DNA: TGTGCCAGCAGCTTGAATCTGGCGGGAGGGACGCCAGATACGCAGTATTTT
V gene: TRBV5-4
J gene: TRBJ2-3
D gene: TRBD2
clone size: -

CDR3 protein: CASRPSGGETQYF
CDR3 DNA: TGTGCCAGCAGACCTAGCGGGGGTGAAACGCAGTATTTT
V gene: TRBV6-2/TRBV6-3
J gene: TRBJ2-3
D gene: TRBD2
clone size: few

CDR3 protein: CASSQASSYNEQFF
CDR3 DNA: TGTGCCAGCAGCCAAGCGAGCTCCTACAATGAGCAGTTCTTC
V gene: TRBV14
J gene: TRBJ2-1
D gene: -
clone size: -

CDR3 protein: CASSPGTGVTGELFF
CDR3 DNA: TGTGCCAGCAGCCCCGGGACAGGGGTTACCGGGGAGCTGTTTTTT
V gene: TRBV7-2
J gene: TRBJ2-2
D gene: TRBD1
clone size: -

CDR3 protein: CASSLVGITQPQHF
CDR3 DNA: TGTGCCAGCAGCCTTGTCGGCATTACTCAGCCCCAGCATTTT
V gene: TRBV7-2
J gene: TRBJ1-5
D gene: -
clone size: few

CDR3 protein: CASSRTFQRDTQYF
CDR3 DNA: TGTGCCAGCAGCCGGACCTTCCAAAGAGATACGCAGTATTTT
V gene: TRBV7-2
J gene: TRBJ2-3
D gene: -
clone size: -

CDR3 protein: CASSLVSGGSGANVLTF
CDR3 DNA: TGTGCCAGCAGCTTAGTATCCGGGGGCTCTGGGGCCAACGTCCTGACTTTC
V gene: TRBV11-2
J gene: TRBJ2-6
D gene: -
clone size: -

CDR3 protein: CASSLAGRGTDTQYF
CDR3 DNA: TGCGCCAGCAGCTTGGCCGGGAGGGGCACAGATACGCAGTATTTT
V gene: TRBV5-1
J gene: TRBJ2-3
D gene: TRBD2
clone size: -

CDR3 protein: CASSPPFRASTHQETQYF
CDR3 DNA: TGTGCCAGCAGCCCCCCGTTCAGGGCCTCGACCCACCAAGAGACCCAGTACTTC
V gene: TRBV5-6
J gene: TRBJ2-5
D gene: -
clone size: -

CDR3 protein: CASSSVRTGELFF
CDR3 DNA: TGTGCCAGCAGTTCGGTTCGCACCGGGGAGCTGTTTTTT
V gene: TRBV25-1
J gene: TRBJ2-2
D gene: -
clone size: -

CDR3 protein: CASSLQQVSEAFF
CDR3 DNA: TGTGCCAGCAGTTTACAACAGGTTTCTGAAGCTTTCTTT
V gene: TRBV12-3/TRBV12-4
J gene: TRBJ1-1
D gene: -
clone size: -

CDR3 protein: CASSQFGTGSETQYF
CDR3 DNA: TGTGCCAGCAGCCAATTTGGGACAGGGTCAGAGACCCAGTACTTC
V gene: TRBV3-1/TRBV3-2
J gene: TRBJ2-5
D gene: TRBD1
clone size: -

CDR3 protein: CASSLGTLGNQPQHF
CDR3 DNA: TGTGCCAGCAGCTTGGGGACTCTTGGCAATCAGCCCCAGCATTTT
V gene: TRBV7-2
J gene: TRBJ1-5
D gene: -
clone size: once

CDR3 protein: CASSLGQPPSGNTIYF
CDR3 DNA: TGCGCCAGCAGCTTGGGACAGCCACCTTCGGGAAACACCATATATTTT
V gene: TRBV5-1
J gene: TRBJ1-3
D gene: -
clone size: -

CDR3 protein: CASSPSGAVSGELFF
CDR3 DNA: TGTGCCAGCAGCCCATCCGGGGCAGTGTCCGGGGAGCTGTTTTTT
V gene: TRBV9
J gene: TRBJ2-2
D gene: -
clone size: -

CDR3 protein: CASSPGTSRVYGYTF
CDR3 DNA: TGTGCCAGCAGTCCGGGGACATCCAGAGTTTATGGCTACACCTTC
V gene: TRBV27
J gene: TRBJ1-2
D gene: -
clone size: -

CDR3 protein: CASSPLGHEQFF
CDR3 DNA: TGTGCCAGCAGTCCCTTGGGGCATGAGCAGTTCTTC
V gene: TRBV27
J gene: TRBJ2-1
D gene: -
clone size: -

CDR3 protein: CASSLIGTRPTGELFF
CDR3 DNA: TGTGCCAGCAGCTTAATCGGGACGAGGCCCACCGGGGAGCTGTTTTTT
V gene: TRBV7-9
J gene: TRBJ2-2
D gene: -
clone size: few

CDR3 protein: CASSFGAARTEAFF
CDR3 DNA: TGTGCCAGCAGCTTCGGGGCAGCTCGCACTGAAGCTTTCTTT
V gene: TRBV7-2
J gene: TRBJ1-1
D gene: -
clone size: -

CDR3 protein: CASSYGVAAETQYF
CDR3 DNA: TGTGCCAGCAGTTATGGGGTAGCGGCAGAGACCCAGTACTTC
V gene: TRBV6-5
J gene: TRBJ2-5
D gene: -
clone size: -

CDR3 protein: CASNGGHRTDTQYF
CDR3 DNA: TGCGCCAGCAACGGGGGGCACCGCACAGATACGCAGTATTTT
V gene: TRBV5-1
J gene: TRBJ2-3
D gene: -
clone size: -

CDR3 protein: CASRPTSGSSGEQFF
CDR3 DNA: TGTGCCAGCAGACCGACTAGCGGGAGTAGTGGTGAGCAGTTCTTC
V gene: TRBV6-5
J gene: TRBJ2-1
D gene: TRBD2
clone size: -

CDR3 protein: CATSRDEAGGPVETQYF
CDR3 DNA: TGTGCCACCAGCAGAGATGAAGCGGGAGGGCCGGTGGAGACCCAGTACTTC
V gene: TRBV15
J gene: TRBJ2-5
D gene: TRBD2
clone size: -

CDR3 protein: CASSLRTALGNYGYTF
CDR3 DNA: TGTGCCAGCTCACTCCGGACGGCCCTGGGCAACTATGGCTACACCTTC
V gene: TRBV18
J gene: TRBJ1-2
D gene: -
clone size: -

CDR3 protein: CASKRAGVKDTQYF
CDR3 DNA: TGTGCCAGCAAGAGGGCGGGAGTGAAAGATACGCAGTATTTT
V gene: TRBV28
J gene: TRBJ2-3
D gene: TRBD2
clone size: -

CDR3 protein: CASSLEGLSIQYF
CDR3 DNA: TGTGCCAGCAGCTTAGAGGGGCTAAGCATTCAGTACTTC
V gene: TRBV7-2
J gene: TRBJ2-4
D gene: -
clone size: -

CDR3 protein: CASSPTGSSGNTIYF
CDR3 DNA: TGTGCCAGCAGCCCCACAGGGAGCTCTGGAAACACCATATATTTT
V gene: TRBV7-9
J gene: TRBJ1-3
D gene: -
clone size: -

CDR3 protein: CASSGSKGNEQFF
CDR3 DNA: TGTGCCAGCAGCGGTTCCAAGGGCAATGAGCAGTTCTTC
V gene: TRBV9
J gene: TRBJ2-1
D gene: -
clone size: -

CDR3 protein: CASSINTGGSYGYTF
CDR3 DNA: TGTGCCAGCAGTATTAATACAGGGGGCAGTTATGGCTACACCTTC
V gene: TRBV27
J gene: TRBJ1-2
D gene: TRBD1
clone size: -

CDR3 protein: CASSATGGHSPLHF
CDR3 DNA: TGTGCCAGCAGCGCGACAGGAGGGCATTCACCCCTCCACTTT
V gene: TRBV7-6
J gene: TRBJ1-6
D gene: -
clone size: -

CDR3 protein: CASSYSGDQPQHF
CDR3 DNA: TGTGCCAGCAGTTACTCAGGGGATCAGCCCCAGCATTTT
V gene: TRBV6-6
J gene: TRBJ1-5
D gene: -
clone size: once

CDR3 protein: CACGRATDTQYF
CDR3 DNA: TGTGCCTGCGGGAGGGCCACAGATACGCAGTATTTT
V gene: TRBV30
J gene: TRBJ2-3
D gene: TRBD2
clone size: -

CDR3 protein: CASTTTGGTRFDGYTF
CDR3 DNA: TGTGCCAGCACCACGACAGGGGGCACACGGTTTGATGGCTACACCTTC
V gene: TRBV27
J gene: TRBJ1-2
D gene: TRBD1
clone size: many

CDR3 protein: CASSLRDGAYEQYF
CDR3 DNA: TGTGCCAGCAGCTTAAGGGACGGAGCCTACGAGCAGTACTTC
V gene: TRBV7-2
J gene: TRBJ2-7
D gene: -
clone size: -

CDR3 protein: CASSVASWNTEAFF
CDR3 DNA: TGTGCCAGCAGCGTAGCTTCCTGGAACACTGAAGCTTTCTTT
V gene: TRBV9
J gene: TRBJ1-1
D gene: -
clone size: -

CDR3 protein: CASGLAGANEQFF
CDR3 DNA: TGTGCCTCGGGACTAGCGGGAGCCAATGAGCAGTTCTTC
V gene: TRBV30
J gene: TRBJ2-1
D gene: TRBD2
clone size: -

CDR3 protein: CASSPGTDYEQYF
CDR3 DNA: TGTGCCAGCTCACCAGGGACAGACTACGAGCAGTACTTC
V gene: TRBV18
J gene: TRBJ2-7
D gene: TRBD1
clone size: once

CDR3 protein: CASSSQYRDRDGGGTEAFF
CDR3 DNA: TGTGCCAGTAGTTCTCAGTACCGGGACAGGGACGGAGGGGGCACTGAAGCTTTCTTT
V gene: TRBV19
J gene: TRBJ1-1
D gene: TRBD1
clone size: -

CDR3 protein: CASSLVGSGSNEQFF
CDR3 DNA: TGCGCCAGCAGCTTGGTGGGGTCAGGTAGCAATGAGCAGTTCTTC
V gene: TRBV5-1
J gene: TRBJ2-1
D gene: -
clone size: -

CDR3 protein: CASSPPTGARHRAFF
CDR3 DNA: TGTGCCAGCTCACCCCCGACGGGCGCACGCCATCGGGCTTTCTTT
V gene: TRBV18
J gene: TRBJ1-1
D gene: -
clone size: -